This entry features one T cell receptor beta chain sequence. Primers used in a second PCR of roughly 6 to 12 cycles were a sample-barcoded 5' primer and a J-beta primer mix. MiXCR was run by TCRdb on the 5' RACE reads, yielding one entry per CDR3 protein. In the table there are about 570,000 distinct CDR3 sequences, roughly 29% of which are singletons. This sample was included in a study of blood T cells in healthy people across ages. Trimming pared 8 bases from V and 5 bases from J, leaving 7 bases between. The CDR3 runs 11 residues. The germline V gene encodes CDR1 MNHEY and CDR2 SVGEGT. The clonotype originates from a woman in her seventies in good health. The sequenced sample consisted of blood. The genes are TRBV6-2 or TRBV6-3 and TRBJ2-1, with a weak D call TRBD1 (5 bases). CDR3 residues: CASGRDNEQFF. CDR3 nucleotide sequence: TGTGCCAGCGGCAGGGACAATGAGCAGTTCTTC.